This T cell receptor beta chain originates from a study of T cell responses to AZD1222 COVID-19 vaccine. CDR3 length: 13 amino acids. Germline assignment: CDR1 SGDLS and CDR2 YYNGEE. V was cut by 0 bases and J by 6 bases, with 6 bases left in between. In regard to this clone: Antigen: not known.

This table comes from immunoSEQ multiplex PCR, and its TCRdb copy is limited to in-frame clones, with some not included. The sample shows more than 90,000 clones, less than 85% of them seen only once. Points from the study as a whole: Baseline antibody screening turned up just six seropositive AZD1222 recipients. Clonal diversity may have been underestimated in mostly white British donors.

The TCR originated in an adult who received the AZD1222 COVID-19 vaccine. This chain connects TRBV9 to TRBJ2-2; tentatively, D is TRBD2 (5 bases). The input for sequencing was peripheral blood, taken 28 days after the second AZD1222 dose. The CDR3 loop is CASSVELAGELFF. CDR3 in DNA: TGTGCCAGCAGCGTAGAACTAGCCGGGGAGCTGTTTTTT.